The 17 T cell receptor beta chains below come from one sample, sequenced in a study of spatial heterogeneity in lung cancer (dated by TCRdb to the late 2010s). Sample time point, as interpreted from the label and publication: blood at routine non-recurrence follow-up after resection. Receptor amplification or capture employed 5' RACE. Sequencer: NextSeq 500. Through fastp at Q25 and MiXCR, TCRdb rebuilt clones from the public reads, retaining in-frame beta chains. Identical CDR3 proteins give one entry, which carries the most common genes and DNA. For this sample there are around 98,000 distinct CDR3 sequences; approximately 19% appear just once. 20% to 25% of the sample lies in the top ten. Source: PBMCs, taken at follow-up. These receptor sequences come from a male donor with early-stage non-small cell lung cancer.

This sequence joins TRBV30 and TRBJ1-3; D gene ambiguous. Germline CDR1 GTSNPN, CDR2 SVGIG (reference sequence). This CDR3 has 14 amino acids. Trimming shortened V by 5 bases and J by 0 bases, and 11 bases separated the two germline ends. CDR3 amino acids: CAWSTVISGNTIYF. The CDR3 nucleotides are TGTGCCTGGTCAACAGTGATCTCTGGAAACACCATATATTTT.

This clonotype was found a few times. The V call is TRBV24-1, the J call TRBJ2-1, with D tentatively TRBD2 (7 bases). V was shortened by 1 base and J by 7 bases, with 10 bases between the two germline ends. The CDR3 is 14 amino acids. Per the germline V gene, CDR1 is KGHDR and CDR2 is SFDVKD. The CDR3 nucleotides are TGTGCCACCAGTGATTTTAAGGGGGGGAATGAGCAGTTCTTC. This sequence encodes CATSDFKGGNEQFF.

This clonotype has a single count. The rearrangement links TRBV7-2 to TRBJ1-2; tentative D call: TRBD1 (6 bases). V was trimmed by 5 bases and J by 6 bases, leaving 16 bases between them. Germline V gene sequence: CDR1 SGHTA, CDR2 FQGNSA. The CDR3 is 14 amino acids. The CDR3 sequence: CASSPGAGSDGYTF. In DNA form, the CDR3 reads TGTGCCAGCAGCCCGGGGGCAGGGTCGGATGGCTACACCTTC.

This clonotype showed up just a few times. This sequence joins TRBV4-1 and TRBJ1-5; TRBD1 agrees at 7 bases. Germline V gene sequence: CDR1 MGHRA, CDR2 YSYEKL. This CDR3 has 14 amino acids. The ends lost 3 bases at V and 1 base at J; junction bases unmatched: 0. CDR3: CASSQGQSNQPQHF. CDR3 coding DNA: TGCGCCAGCAGCCAGGGACAGAGCAATCAGCCCCAGCATTTT.

This clonotype was observed a handful of times. The genes are TRBV6-5 and TRBJ2-7; D call uncertain. The CDR3 has 13 residues. Germline loops: CDR1 MNHEY, CDR2 SVGAGI. V lost 2 bases to trimming and J lost 3 bases, with 8 bases between them. The CDR3 coding sequence is TGTGCCAGCAGTTACGGAAGAAACTACGAGCAGTACGTC. Its protein is CASSYGRNYEQYV.

This rearrangement joins TRBV6-2 or TRBV6-3 to TRBJ1-1; the D is unclear. V was trimmed by 0 bases and J by 4 bases, leaving 15 bases between them. The CDR3 consists of 16 residues. Germline V gives CDR1 MNHEY, CDR2 SVGEGT. CDR3 sequence reads: CASSYSAGVVPTEAFF. CDR3 DNA sequence: TGTGCCAGCAGTTACTCTGCGGGAGTGGTCCCCACTGAAGCTTTCTTT.

In its sample, this clonotype was seen many times. This chain links TRBV12-3 or TRBV12-4 with TRBJ2-1; a weak D match, TRBD1 (5 bases). The CDR3 length is 14 residues. Trimming pared 10 bases from V and 9 bases from J, leaving 22 bases between. The CDR3 sequence: CATTWIRRQGEQFF. Written as DNA, the CDR3 is TGTGCCACCACCTGGATTCGTAGGCAGGGTGAGCAGTTCTTC.

The chain has TRBV6-1 and TRBJ1-6; no clear D. In germline, CDR1 is MNHNS, CDR2 SASEGT. The germline V and J ends were trimmed by 3 bases and 8 bases, with 2 bases remaining between them. This CDR3 comprises 11 residues. The CDR3 loop reads CASSDDSPLHF. DNA of the CDR3: TGTGCCAGCAGTGACGATTCACCCCTCCACTTT.

This clonotype has a count of ten or more. The V call is TRBV15, the J call TRBJ2-7, with 7 bases that match TRBD2. Trimming removed 0 bases from V and 5 bases from J; junction bases left unmatched: 13. The germline V gene has CDR1 LNHNV and CDR2 YYDKDF (reference sequence). This CDR3 is 17 amino acids long. The chain's CDR3 is CATSRDPSGGFRNEQYF. The CDR3 region has the DNA TGTGCCACCAGCAGAGATCCTAGCGGTGGGTTCAGGAACGAGCAGTACTTC.

The chain is built from TRBV7-3 and TRBJ2-1; possibly TRBD2 for D (5 bases). The CDR3 totals 15 residues. Germline assignment: CDR1 SGHTA and CDR2 FQGTGA. The V end was cut by 5 bases, the J end by 8 bases, with 19 bases between. CDR3 amino acids: CASSMEARSIDEQFF. DNA of the CDR3: TGTGCCAGCAGCATGGAGGCCAGGAGTATTGATGAGCAGTTCTTC.

The rearrangement joins TRBV20-1 to TRBJ2-1; TRBD2 agrees at 12 bases. J was trimmed by 7 bases and V by 5 bases; bases with no gene match: 15. The CDR3 is 17 residues long. Germline V gives CDR1 DFQATT, CDR2 SNEGSKA (reference sequence). The CDR3 DNA is TGCAGTGCTCGGACTAGCGGGATTCGGATTAGGGGGAATGAGCAGTTCTTC. It yields the protein CSARTSGIRIRGNEQFF.

The gene calls are TRBV10-3 and TRBJ2-5, with TRBD1 matching 8 bases. The V gene's germline CDR1 is ENHRY and CDR2 SYGVKD. The CDR3 spans 14 residues. V shed 3 bases and J 5 bases; nucleotides not matched to a gene: 5. The CDR3 loop reads CAISDRTGTETQYF. CDR3 DNA: TGTGCCATCAGTGACCGGACAGGGACGGAGACCCAGTACTTC.

This clonotype was counted many times. The rearrangement links TRBV6-5 to TRBJ1-6, with D possibly TRBD1 on 5 matching bases. This CDR3 region has 14 residues. Trimming removed 0 bases from V and 13 bases from J, with 13 bases in between. Germline-derived CDR1 and CDR2 are MNHEY and SVGAGI. CDR3 sequence reads: CASSYSGGIEPLHF. The CDR3 DNA is TGTGCCAGCAGTTACTCCGGGGGAATAGAGCCCCTCCACTTT.

This clonotype was picked up a small number of times. The chain couples TRBV6-1 to TRBJ1-5; TRBD1 is a possible D gene (6 bases). CDR3 size: 14 residues. Germline loops: CDR1 MNHNS, CDR2 SASEGT. The germline V and J ends were trimmed by 6 bases and 3 bases, with 12 bases remaining between them. CDR3 residues: CASSIWTDNQPQHF. The CDR3 DNA follows: TGTGCCAGCAGCATCTGGACAGACAATCAGCCCCAGCATTTT.

This clonotype was seen repeatedly, ten times or more. The chain uses TRBV7-9 and TRBJ2-3; D ambiguous. Trimming cost V 5 bases and J 1 base, with 1 base left between them. The CDR3 has 11 residues. Per the germline V gene, CDR1 is SEHNR and CDR2 is FQNEAQ (reference sequence). CDR3 sequence reads: CASSRTDTQYF. The CDR3 nucleotides are TGTGCCAGCAGCCGCACAGATACGCAGTATTTT. Based on the CDR3 plus reference TRBV7-9 and TRBJ2-3, the full variable domain is DTGVSQNPRHKITKRGQNVTFRCDPISEHNRLYWYRQTLGQGPEFLTYFQNEAQLEKSRLLSDRFSAERPKGSFSTLEIQRTEQGDSAMYLCASSRTDTQYFGPGTRLTVL.

The genes are TRBV7-8 and TRBJ2-7; perhaps TRBD1 as D (6 bases). Germline loops: CDR1 SGHVS, CDR2 FQNEAQ. Trimming took 3 bases from V and 0 from J, leaving 12 bases between them. The CDR3 is 15 residues long. The CDR3 DNA follows: TGTGCCAGCAGCTTCACAGGGATGAGCTCCTACGAGCAGTACGTC. Translation: CASSFTGMSSYEQYV.

The V gene is TRBV6-5, the J gene TRBJ2-2; perhaps TRBD2 as D (6 bases). V lost 1 base, J lost 7 bases, and 16 bases lay in between. Germline V gives CDR1 MNHEY, CDR2 SVGAGI. The CDR3 loop spans 16 amino acids. CDR3 nucleotides: TGTGCCAGCAGTTACTATAGCGGTCCCTCTGGCGGGGAGCTGTTTTTT. It translates to CASSYYSGPSGGELFF.